This passage covers 28 T cell receptor beta chains from one sample sequenced in a study of regulatory T cells. Findings and caveats of the study: Hydrophobic residues at CDR3 positions 6 and 7 were enriched in conventional CD4+ T cells of CD3G-deficient patients.

The primer mix had 52 TRBV and 13 TRBJ primers. Produced via immunoSEQ multiplex PCR; TCRdb's table is partial and in-frame only. The data hold tens of thousands of clones, with about 88% observed a single time. Their recognized antigens are unknown. The sequenced sample consisted of conventional CD4+ T cells sorted from blood. Source of these receptors: a child aged 10-17 years with CD3G deficiency.

The V and J genes are TRBV5-1 and TRBJ1-1; 8 nucleotides match TRBD1. Germline loops: CDR1 SGHRS, CDR2 YFSETQ. Trimming cost V 3 bases and J 5 bases; bases outside gene matches: 9. This CDR3 is built from 15 residues. CDR3 protein: CASSSWPGGRTEAFF. The CDR3 DNA follows: TGCGCCAGCAGCTCGTGGCCAGGGGGCCGGACTGAAGCTTTCTTT.

This clone appeared a single time. The CDR3 loop is CASSADPQETQYF. In DNA form, the CDR3 reads TGCGCCAGCAGCGCAGATCCTCAAGAGACCCAGTACTTC. The V call is TRBV5-1, the J call TRBJ2-5, with unresolved D. Germline assignment: CDR1 SGHRS and CDR2 YFSETQ. V dropped 4 bases and J dropped 2 bases, with 9 bases sitting between them. This CDR3 spans 13 amino acids.

This sequence joins TRBV7-3 and TRBJ2-3; TRBD2 is a possible D gene (6 bases). Trimming took 4 bases from V and 6 from J, leaving 11 bases between them. CDR3 size: 13 residues. Germline CDR1 and CDR2: SGHTA and FQGTGA. As DNA, the CDR3 is TGTGCCAGCAGCTCGAGGGCGGGGGATACGCAGTATTTT. As protein: CASSSRAGDTQYF.

On this clone itself: The same CDR3 is also encoded by other DNA sequences in this sample. The V gene is TRBV28, the J gene TRBJ2-7; 12 bases line up with TRBD1. The trim removed 6 bases at V and 2 bases at J, leaving 5 bases unmatched. CDR3 size: 15 residues. Germline values: CDR1 MDHEN, CDR2 SYDVKM. For the CDR3, the DNA is TGTGCCAGCAGACGGGGACAGGGGGCAACCTACGAGCAGTACTTC. Translating gives CASRRGQGATYEQYF.

The rearrangement links TRBV28 to TRBJ1-1; perhaps TRBD1 as D (5 bases). There are 14 residues in the CDR3. Trimming took off 6 bases at V and 1 base at J, with 12 bases between the two ends. The germline V gene has CDR1 MDHEN and CDR2 SYDVKM. CDR3 bases: TGTGCCAGCAGCCACGCCAGGGCGAACACTGAAGCTTTCTTT. It encodes CASSHARANTEAFF.

This sequence joins TRBV6-6 and TRBJ2-3; 7 positions match TRBD2. Germline assignment: CDR1 MNHNY and CDR2 SVGAGI (reference sequence). Trimming removed 11 bases from V and 3 bases from J; junction bases left unmatched: 17. There are 16 residues in the CDR3. CDR3 DNA: TGTGCCCCCGAGGTGACTAGCACAAGTGAAACAGATACGCAGTATTTT. This translates into CAPEVTSTSETDTQYF.

V is TRBV7-9 and J is TRBJ2-3; D not resolved. The germline CDR1 and CDR2 sequences are SEHNR and FQNEAQ (reference sequence). The CDR3 is 12 amino acids. Between the trimmed V and J ends, which lost 4 bases and 3 bases, there was a span of 5 bases. The CDR3 coding sequence is TGTGCCAGCAGCTGGGCTACAGATACGCAGTATTTT. As protein: CASSWATDTQYF.

The rearrangement links TRBV5-1 to TRBJ2-5, with a weak D call TRBD2 (5 bases). The CDR3 is 14 residues long. Germline V gene data show CDR1 as SGHRS and CDR2 as YFSETQ. The V end lost 1 base, the J end lost 4 bases, and 11 bases lay between the germline ends. Here the CDR3 reads CASSLTGVPETQYF. CDR3 sequence (DNA): TGCGCCAGCAGCTTGACCGGGGTCCCAGAGACCCAGTACTTC.

The rearrangement joins TRBV28 to TRBJ2-3, with TRBD2 matching over 9 bases. Germline CDR1 and CDR2: MDHEN and SYDVKM. The trim removed 6 bases at V and 0 bases at J, leaving 4 bases unmatched. The CDR3 has 15 amino acids. CDR3 DNA sequence: TGTGCCAGCAGCCGACTAGCGGATAGCACAGATACGCAGTATTTT. Its protein product is CASSRLADSTDTQYF. Full variable domain (remainder filled in from reference TRBV28 and TRBJ2-3): DVKVTQSSRYLVKRTGEKVFLECVQDMDHENMFWYRQDPGLGLRLIYFSYDVKMKEKGDIPEGYSVSREKKERFSLILESASTNQTSMYLCASSRLADSTDTQYFGPGTRLTVL.

This clone was observed once. The V call is TRBV28, the J call TRBJ2-1; 15 bases are shared with TRBD2. Germline-derived CDR1 and CDR2 are MDHEN and SYDVKM. With 4 bases clipped from V and 2 bases from J, the junction kept 9 bases outside the gene matches. The CDR3 contains 19 residues. The CDR3 DNA reads as TGTGCCAGCAGTTCCCCCGGACTAGCGGGAGGGGGTACCTACAATGAGCAGTTCTTC. Translation gives CASSSPGLAGGGTYNEQFF.

V and J are TRBV7-9 and TRBJ2-1; 8 nucleotides line up with TRBD1. This CDR3 is built from 13 residues. After removal of 10 bases from V and 2 bases from J, the junction contained 4 bases not matched to a gene. Germline loops: CDR1 SEHNR, CDR2 FQNEAQ (reference sequence). CDR3 region: CATSDRAYNEQFF. The CDR3 region has the DNA TGTGCCACCTCGGACAGGGCCTACAATGAGCAGTTCTTC.

The V and J genes are TRBV7-9 and TRBJ2-1, with TRBD2 matching 8 bases. The V gene end was trimmed by 1 base and the J gene end by 4 bases; junction bases not matched to a gene: 9. The germline V gene encodes CDR1 SEHNR and CDR2 FQNEAQ (reference sequence). The CDR3 contains 17 residues. The CDR3 DNA reads TGTGCCAGCAGCTTAGGTGCGGCGGGAGGCCTTTACAATGAGCAGTTCTTC. The encoded protein is CASSLGAAGGLYNEQFF.

This clone was found once. V and J are TRBV6-1 and TRBJ1-2; the D is unclear. There are 12 residues in the CDR3. V lost 0 bases to trimming and J lost 9 bases, with 8 bases between them. CDR1 and CDR2 (germline): MNHNS, SASEGT. The CDR3 bases are TGTGCCAGCAGTGAAGCGGGAGGCCGCTACACCTTC. It encodes CASSEAGGRYTF.

The chain has TRBV27 and TRBJ2-7, with D maybe TRBD2 (5 bases). The germline V gene encodes CDR1 MNHEY and CDR2 SMNVEV (reference sequence). The CDR3 contains 15 residues. V was pared by 3 bases and J by 0 bases, with 12 bases between. CDR3 sequence reads: CASSLKGTSSYEQYF. The CDR3 DNA is TGTGCCAGCAGTTTGAAGGGAACTAGCTCCTACGAGCAGTACTTC.

Points on this clone: At one of its ends the junction is not consistent with the germline gene, which may arise from a read error. CDR3 in amino acids: CACRQGRRTEAFF. DNA of the CDR3: TGTGCCTGCAGACAGGGTCGGAGGACTGAAGCTTTCTTT. The chain carries TRBV6-1 and TRBJ1-1; TRBD1 matches at 7 bases. From germline, CDR1 is MNHNS and CDR2 SASEGT. CDR3 length: 13 amino acids.

The J gene is TRBJ2-7, the V gene TRBV28; either TRBD1 or TRBD2 may supply D (5 bases each). Germline CDR1 reads MDHEN; CDR2 reads SYDVKM. V was pared by 2 bases and J by 3 bases, with 11 bases between. CDR3 size: 14 residues. The CDR3 nucleotides read TGTGCCAGCAGTTTAGGGGGTCCGTACTACGAGCAGTACTTC. Translation gives CASSLGGPYYEQYF.

The chain joins TRBV28 to TRBJ1-4; D might be TRBD1 (5 bases). CDR3 length equals 15 residues. V gave up 7 bases and J gave up 3 bases, with 15 bases separating them. Germline-derived CDR1 and CDR2 are MDHEN and SYDVKM. In DNA, the CDR3 is TGTGCCAGCACTCCCGCGGGGGGATCTAATGAAAAACTGTTTTTT. Translation: CASTPAGGSNEKLFF.

The V call is TRBV30, the J call TRBJ2-3; no firm D call. From germline, CDR1 is GTSNPN and CDR2 SVGIG (reference sequence). The CDR3 runs 11 residues. Trimming stripped 2 bases from V and 4 bases from J, with 4 bases between. CDR3 region: CAWSRADTQYF. The CDR3 bases are TGTGCCTGGAGTAGAGCAGATACGCAGTATTTT.

The gene calls are TRBV6-1 and TRBJ2-4; D uncertain. The CDR3 extends over 16 amino acids. Per germline, CDR1 MNHNS and CDR2 SASEGT. Deletions cut 3 bases from V and 0 bases from J, with 12 bases between. CDR3 amino acids: CASSDWRSLAKNIQYF. The CDR3 nucleotides are TGTGCCAGCAGTGACTGGCGGTCTCTAGCCAAAAACATTCAGTACTTC.

The gene calls are TRBV19 and TRBJ1-2; possibly TRBD1 for D (5 bases). The CDR3 sequence is 15 residues long. Trimming pared 3 bases from V and 4 bases from J, leaving 15 bases between. Germline loops: CDR1 LNHDA, CDR2 SQIVND (reference sequence). The CDR3 loop is CASSISWGMSYGYTF. Here the CDR3 DNA reads TGTGCCAGTAGTATTTCGTGGGGGATGTCCTATGGCTACACCTTC.

A single count supports this clone. This chain connects TRBV5-1 to TRBJ2-1, with 16 bases fitting TRBD2. CDR1 is SGHRS, CDR2 YFSETQ, per germline. J was trimmed by 7 bases and V by 4 bases; bases with no gene match: 8. The CDR3 consists of 17 residues. CDR3: CASSHGTSGRAGNEQFF. The CDR3 DNA follows: TGCGCCAGCAGCCATGGGACTAGCGGGAGGGCCGGGAATGAGCAGTTCTTC.

The table lists this clone with a few counts. This rearrangement joins TRBV18 to TRBJ2-7; the D gene is possibly TRBD1 (6 bases). V shed 4 bases and J shed 3 bases, with 10 bases lying between them. Per germline, CDR1 KGHSH and CDR2 LQKENI. CDR3 length: 13 amino acids. Here the CDR3 DNA reads TGTGCCAGCTCACTGCGACAGGACTACGAGCAGTACTTC. Protein product: CASSLRQDYEQYF.

This clone was seen more than once but under ten times. The chain recombines TRBV5-1 with TRBJ2-7, with D possibly matching TRBD1 (6 bases). Trimming removed 2 bases at V and 5 bases at J, with 14 bases between. The length of the CDR3 is 14 residues. The germline gives CDR1 SGHRS, CDR2 YFSETQ. The CDR3 loop is CASSFGPGAHEQYF. The CDR3 DNA reads as TGCGCCAGCAGCTTCGGTCCAGGGGCCCACGAGCAGTACTTC.

This sequence joins TRBV5-1 and TRBJ2-5; D unresolved. The assigned J gene may be wrong: the sequence end matches TRBJ2-7 better. The CDR3 runs 14 residues. The germline V gene encodes CDR1 SGHRS and CDR2 YFSETQ. CDR3 region: CASSLDPNSYEQYF. The DNA of the CDR3 is TGCGCCAGCAGCTTGGACCCAAACTCCTACGAGCAGTACTTC.

This clone showed up just once. The rearrangement uses TRBV6-1 and TRBJ1-2; possibly TRBD1 for D (6 bases). Germline CDR1 reads MNHNS; CDR2 reads SASEGT. The CDR3 consists of 13 residues. V was trimmed by 9 bases and J by 3 bases, leaving 14 bases between them. CDR3 sequence (DNA): TGTGCCAGTACCACGGGGGGCCACTATGGCTACACCTTC. Its protein is CASTTGGHYGYTF.

The CDR3 sequence is CASSLAGKTQYF. CDR3 bases: TGTGCCAGCAGCTTAGCTGGAAAGACCCAGTACTTC. The chain employs TRBV7-9 and TRBJ2-5; D not certain. Germline CDR1 SEHNR, CDR2 FQNEAQ (reference sequence). CDR3 length equals 12 residues. Trimming took off 0 bases at V and 6 bases at J, with 5 bases between the two ends.

CDR3 protein: CASSHRWNTEAFF. The CDR3 nucleotides read TGCGCCAGCAGCCACCGATGGAACACTGAAGCTTTCTTT. The chain joins TRBV5-1 to TRBJ1-1; D remains ambiguous. The CDR3 covers 13 residues. Trimming took 4 bases from V and 1 from J, leaving 8 bases between them. In germline, CDR1 is SGHRS, CDR2 YFSETQ.

This clone was observed once. This chain joins TRBV6-6 and TRBJ2-7, with TRBD2 identical over 8 bases. Germline values: CDR1 MNHNY, CDR2 SVGAGI (reference sequence). The V and J ends lost 6 bases and 6 bases, in that order; junction bases with no gene match: 10. The CDR3 is 14 amino acids. CDR3 residues: CASSPASGRLEQYF. For the CDR3, the DNA is TGTGCCAGCAGCCCCGCCAGCGGGAGACTCGAGCAGTACTTC.